Detailed here is one TCR beta chain. Its binding antigen is unknown. No much larger clone exists at a distance of one base, and base qualities are not known. This sample stems from a study of brain T cells in children with intractable seizures (dated by TCRdb to about 2021). Regarding the research as a whole: Resected brain tissue from 45 to 60 pediatric epilepsy surgery cases was first screened for immune gene transcripts using a NanoString immunology panel. Eight of the 12 selected surgery cases also had pre-surgery blood sequenced, which left four cases with brain tissue only.

The CDR3 goes from the cysteine to the phenylalanine over 15 residues. The CDR3 DNA has 45 bases and is translated from base 1. The junction carries 10 bases between V and J, which are trimmed by 1 base and 2 bases respectively. The germline V gene (reference sequence) provides CDR1 SEHNR and CDR2 FQNEAQ. The time point label of this sample denotes: blood from clinic visit 5 months post-surgery; TSC patient then seizure free. The surgery cases that showed the highest brain T cell transcript signatures were chosen for TCR beta chain sequencing of brain tissue, and of blood when it was available. Before surgery, the patients had been given at least one anti-epileptic drug. The TCR-sequenced patients were children whose drug-resistant epilepsy was caused by tuberous sclerosis complex, focal cortical dysplasia, Rasmussen encephalitis or hemimegalencephaly. Bulk genomic DNA was isolated from unsorted brain tissue and whole blood using the Monarch genomic DNA purification kit.

Results and caveats for the whole study, not just this receptor: Because sequencing depth differed between pre- and post-surgery blood, the absence of clones from the pre-surgery sample may reflect undersampling. Viral specificity was inferred only from CDR3 sequence similarity, and patients' HCMV serostatus was unknown.

The immunoSEQ assay was used to generate TCR beta chain sequences from genomic DNA. As for the original processing: CDR3 sequences that did not begin with the conserved framework cysteine at position 104 were removed manually. To get clonality, the normalized Shannon's Diversity Index was subtracted from one, giving values from 0 (maximal diversity) to 1 (oligoclonal). Chi-squared comparison-of-proportions tests were used to check whether the frequency of the same CDR3 differed between samples, for example brain versus blood. Public clonotypes were identified by searching immuneACCESS, and similarity to known antiviral clonotypes was assessed with the VDJdb browser. The immuneACCESS repertoire file appears here via TCRdb, limited to in-frame rearrangements. These files lack a portion of the clones; in checked studies, under half of the deficit traces to unresolved V genes, and the cause of the others is not known. Clone size and V and J calls were adopted from that table, with D and trimming inferred from the DNA. Across this sample there are 340,000 or so clones, with nearly 95% seen only once. About 5.8% of the sample is held by the ten biggest clonotypes.

The material was peripheral blood, obtained more than 4 months after surgery. The sequence joins TRBV7-9 to TRBJ2-3, with the D gene possibly TRBD1 or TRBD2, each one fitting 5 bases. The source is a boy in the first two years of life with tuberous sclerosis and intractable seizures. This receptor has the CDR3 CASSLDGGNTDTQYF. The DNA sequence follows: TGTGCCAGCAGCTTAGATGGGGGAAACACAGATACGCAGTATTTT. The full variable domain, completed from the reference TRBV7-9 and TRBJ2-3 proteins outside the CDR3, reads DTGVSQNPRHKITKRGQNVTFRCDPISEHNRLYWYRQTLGQGPEFLTYFQNEAQLEKSRLLSDRFSAERPKGSFSTLEIQRTEQGDSAMYLCASSLDGGNTDTQYFGPGTRLTVL.